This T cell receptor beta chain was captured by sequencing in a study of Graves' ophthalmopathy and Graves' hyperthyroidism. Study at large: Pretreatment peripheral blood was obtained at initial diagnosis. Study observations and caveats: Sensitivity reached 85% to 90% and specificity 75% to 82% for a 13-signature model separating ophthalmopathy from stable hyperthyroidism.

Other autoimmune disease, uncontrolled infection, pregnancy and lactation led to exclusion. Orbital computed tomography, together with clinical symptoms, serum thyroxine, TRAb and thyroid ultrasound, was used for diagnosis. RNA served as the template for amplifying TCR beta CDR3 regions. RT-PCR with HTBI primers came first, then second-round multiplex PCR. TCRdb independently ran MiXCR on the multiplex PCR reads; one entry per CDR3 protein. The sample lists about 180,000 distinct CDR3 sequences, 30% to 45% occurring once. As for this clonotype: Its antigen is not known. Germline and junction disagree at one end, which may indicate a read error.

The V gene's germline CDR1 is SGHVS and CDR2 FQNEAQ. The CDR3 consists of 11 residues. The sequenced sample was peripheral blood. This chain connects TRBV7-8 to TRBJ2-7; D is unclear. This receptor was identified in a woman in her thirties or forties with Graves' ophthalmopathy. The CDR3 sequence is CASSPLPGLDF. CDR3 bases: TGTGCCAGCAGCCCACTCCCGGGCCTCGACTTC.